The clone carrying this T cell receptor beta chain was seen a handful of times. Its antigen is not known. Then a second PCR, running roughly 7 to 11 cycles, was carried out with a sample-barcoded 5' primer and a J-beta primer mix. With 12 random nucleotides, a template-switch adaptor tagged each individual cDNA molecule. MiXCR, run by TCRdb on the 5' RACE reads, gives a single entry per CDR3 protein. Of about 800,000 distinct CDR3 sequences listed, about three fifths are singletons. Total RNA, at least 5 micrograms per sample, came from PBMCs. This CDR3 region has 14 residues. Per the germline V gene, CDR1 is SGHTA and CDR2 is FQGNSA. V trimming: 5 bases; J trimming: 3 bases; junction bases outside the gene matches: 5. The sample originates from a study of blood T cells in healthy people across ages. Study results and caveats: CMV status of donors was unknown, possibly confounding expanded clonotype changes.

This chain joins TRBV7-2 and TRBJ2-5, with 8 bases aligning to TRBD1. Sequencing used blood. This receptor was obtained from a young man in good health. The DNA for the CDR3 is TGTGCCAGCAGCGTTGGACAGGGAAAAGAGACCCAGTACTTC. Translation gives CASSVGQGKETQYF.